This TCR beta chain is from a study of shared clonotypes between healthy human individuals. TCRdb's copy holds only in-frame clones and misses some; the assay was immunoSEQ multiplex PCR. Of 450,000 to 600,000 clones listed, roughly 85% were seen once; the top ten hold 12%. Germline-derived CDR1 and CDR2 are KGHSH and LQKENI. The CDR3 length is 14 residues. Trimming took off 4 bases at V and 1 base at J, with 11 bases between the two ends. There are many counts of this clone. Source material: PBMCs. This chain uses TRBV18 with TRBJ2-7; no firm D call. This TCR came from a woman aged 40 to 55 in good health. Some clones in this sample may be carry-over from other donors' samples. The CDR3 sequence: CASSHMDGSYEQYF. In nucleotides, the CDR3 is TGTGCCAGCTCACACATGGACGGATCCTACGAGCAGTACTTC.